A selection of T cell receptor beta chains follows, all from one sample in a study of blood T cell repertoires in COVID-19. Only in-frame clones appear in the TCRdb table, and some are missing; sequencing was by immunoSEQ multiplex PCR. The table shows about 160,000 clones, with 80% to 90% occurring only once. Sequences were obtained from peripheral blood. The receptors here all came from a woman aged 45-65 years with COVID-19, enrolled during active disease. Each CDR3 is given with its conserved first and last residue. The order of the fields is J gene, V gene, clone size, D gene, CDR3 DNA, CDR3 protein. The D gene is left open where the match is weak. Size is omitted from some rows. Given values are once, few, many or a class for expanded clones.

TRBJ2-7 | TRBV11-2 | - | - | TGTGCCAGCAGCTTAGCTTCTGTCTCCCACGAGCAGTACTTC | CASSLASVSHEQYF
TRBJ2-4 | TRBV2 | - | - | TGTGCCAGCAGTGACAGCTTAAGGAGCATTCAGTACTTC | CASSDSLRSIQYF
TRBJ2-7 | TRBV6-2/TRBV6-3 | - | TRBD2 | TGTGCCAGCAGTTCCCCCGGGGGGGGGCTCTACGAGCAGTACTTC | CASSSPGGGLYEQYF
TRBJ2-7 | TRBV5-1 | - | - | TGCGCCAGCAGCTCCTCGGCGGGTAGCTCCTACGAGCAGTACTTC | CASSSSAGSSYEQYF
TRBJ1-6 | TRBV11-2 | - | TRBD1 | TGTGCCAGCAGAAGACAGGGGGCTACACCCCTCCACTTT | CASRRQGATPLHF
TRBJ2-1 | TRBV3-1/TRBV3-2 | - | TRBD1 | TGTGCCAGCAGCCCTTCCTGGGTGAGGACAGGGTTCCACAATGAGCAGTTCTTC | CASSPSWVRTGFHNEQFF
TRBJ2-7 | TRBV6-2/TRBV6-3 | - | - | TGTGCCAGCAGTTACCAGGGGTCCTACGAGCAGTACTTC | CASSYQGSYEQYF
TRBJ1-4 | TRBV4-2 | - | - | TGTGCCAGCAGCCAAGATCCAATGGTTGCGGCTAATGAAAAACTGTTTTTT | CASSQDPMVAANEKLFF
TRBJ2-2 | TRBV7-9 | - | TRBD2 | TGTGCCAGCAGCCCAAACGGCGGGGGGGCTGGCGGGGAGCTGTTTTTT | CASSPNGGGAGGELFF
TRBJ2-1 | TRBV18 | - | TRBD2 | TGTGCCAGCTCACCCCCCGGGACTAGCGGGGGGGCCACGTTTCAGTGGCAGTTCTTC | CASSPPGTSGGATFQWQFF
TRBJ2-1 | TRBV4-1 | - | TRBD2 | TGCGCCAGCAGCCCTAGCGGACTAGCGGGGGCTAACTCCTACAATGAGCAGTTCTTC | CASSPSGLAGANSYNEQFF
TRBJ2-3 | TRBV7-3 | - | TRBD1 | TGTGCCAGCAGCTTAACCACCGACAGGGGGCATGGAGATACGCAGTATTTT | CASSLTTDRGHGDTQYF
TRBJ2-7 | TRBV11-1 | - | TRBD1 | TGTGCCAGCAGTGAAAGCACCCGGGACAGGGCCCACGAGCAGTACTTC | CASSESTRDRAHEQYF
TRBJ1-3 | TRBV18 | - | - | TGTGCCAGCTCACCCTCGGCGGAAGGTGGAAACACCATATATTTT | CASSPSAEGGNTIYF
TRBJ2-1 | TRBV25-1 | - | - | TGTGCCAGCAGGAGAGGCCAGGGCCACAATGAGCAGTTCTTC | CASRRGQGHNEQFF
TRBJ1-3 | TRBV5-1 | few | - | TGCGCCAGCAGCTTAACAGGGAGGGGTGGAAACACCATATATTTT | CASSLTGRGGNTIYF
TRBJ2-2 | TRBV6-5 | once | TRBD1 | TGTGCCAGCAGTCTATCTTACAGGGGCACCGGGGAGCTGTTTTTT | CASSLSYRGTGELFF
TRBJ2-7 | TRBV3-1/TRBV3-2 | - | - | TGTGCCAGCAGCCAATGGGGCAGGGAAGCCTACGAGCAGTACTTC | CASSQWGREAYEQYF
TRBJ2-2 | TRBV7-9 | - | - | TGTGCCAGCAGCACCGCGGGCCGGGAGCTGTTTTTT | CASSTAGRELFF
TRBJ2-2 | TRBV19 | once | - | TGTGCCAGTAGTATCGGGACGCCCGGGGGCACCGGGGAGCTGTTTTTT | CASSIGTPGGTGELFF
TRBJ2-1 | TRBV7-3 | - | - | TGTGCCAGCAGCCCCGGCGGAGGGTTGTACAATGAGCAGTTCTTC | CASSPGGGLYNEQFF
TRBJ2-7 | TRBV7-2 | - | TRBD2 | TGTGCCAGCAGCTTAGCAATAGCGGGGGTTCTTGAGCAGTACTTC | CASSLAIAGVLEQYF
TRBJ2-3 | TRBV7-6 | once | TRBD2 | TGTGCCAGCAGCTTAGACGGCGGGGGTATCGATACGCAGTATTTT | CASSLDGGGIDTQYF
TRBJ1-2 | TRBV29-1 | - | TRBD1 | TGCAGCGCAGGACCGGGACAGGACCCTATGGCATTCTTCTACACCTTC | CSAGPGQDPMAFFYTF
TRBJ2-1 | TRBV6-5 | - | TRBD2 | TGTGCCAGCAGTCTACGAGCGGGGGGGCCATTTGAGCAGTTCTTC | CASSLRAGGPFEQFF
TRBJ1-5 | TRBV6-4 | once | TRBD1 | TGTGCCACCATTACTTGGCCAAAAGGGGGCTGTGAGAATCAGCCCCAGCATTTT | CATITWPKGGCENQPQHF
TRBJ2-5 | TRBV28 | once | TRBD1 | TGTGCCAGCTGCGGGACAGGGCGCGAGACGACCCAGTACTTC | CASCGTGRETTQYF
TRBJ1-2 | TRBV6-6 | - | TRBD1 | TGTGCCAGCAGTTACCCGACAGACAGGGGCGGCTATGGCTACACCTTC | CASSYPTDRGGYGYTF
TRBJ1-5 | TRBV25-1 | - | - | TGTGCCAGCAGTGAAATCCCCCTTGTTAATCAGCCCCAGCATTTT | CASSEIPLVNQPQHF
TRBJ2-6 | TRBV27 | - | TRBD2 | TGTGCCAGCAGCCCCGGGAGGGCCGGGGCCAACGTCCTGACTTTC | CASSPGRAGANVLTF
TRBJ2-2 | TRBV29-1 | - | - | TGCAGCGTTGAAAGGGGGACCGGGGAGCTGTTTTTT | CSVERGTGELFF
TRBJ2-7 | TRBV6-5 | - | TRBD1 | TGTGCCAGCAGGTTGACGAGGGACAGCTCCTACGAGCAGTACTTC | CASRLTRDSSYEQYF
TRBJ2-3 | TRBV4-2 | - | TRBD2 | TGTGCCAGCAGCCAAGAAGGACTAGCGAGCACAGATACGCAGTATTTT | CASSQEGLASTDTQYF
TRBJ1-5 | TRBV7-9 | - | - | TGTGCCAGCAGCCCTATGGGGGCTCTACAGCCCCAGCATTTT | CASSPMGALQPQHF
TRBJ2-3 | TRBV2 | - | TRBD2 | TGTGCCAGCAGCGCGGGGGACGGCACAGATACGCAGTATTTT | CASSAGDGTDTQYF
TRBJ2-2 | TRBV11-3 | - | - | TGTGCCAGCAGCTTAGGGATAGACTCCTACACCGGGGAGCTGTTTTTT | CASSLGIDSYTGELFF
TRBJ2-3 | TRBV6-5 | - | - | TGTGCCAGCAGTTACGACTCCGTTAGCACAGATACGCAGTATTTT | CASSYDSVSTDTQYF
TRBJ2-3 | TRBV3-1/TRBV3-2 | - | - | TGTGCCAGCAGCCAACAGCGTAGCACAGATACGCAGTATTTT | CASSQQRSTDTQYF
TRBJ1-1 | TRBV6-5 | once | - | TGTGCCAGCCCCATCGGAGTGGTTATGAACACTGAAGCTTTCTTT | CASPIGVVMNTEAFF
TRBJ2-3 | TRBV30 | - | TRBD1 | TGTGCCTGGAGTGGGACAGGGGAGCCATTCACAGATACGCAGTATTTT | CAWSGTGEPFTDTQYF
TRBJ2-1 | TRBV11-1 | - | - | TGTGCCAGCAGCCCAACGGGGAATGAGCAGTTCTTC | CASSPTGNEQFF